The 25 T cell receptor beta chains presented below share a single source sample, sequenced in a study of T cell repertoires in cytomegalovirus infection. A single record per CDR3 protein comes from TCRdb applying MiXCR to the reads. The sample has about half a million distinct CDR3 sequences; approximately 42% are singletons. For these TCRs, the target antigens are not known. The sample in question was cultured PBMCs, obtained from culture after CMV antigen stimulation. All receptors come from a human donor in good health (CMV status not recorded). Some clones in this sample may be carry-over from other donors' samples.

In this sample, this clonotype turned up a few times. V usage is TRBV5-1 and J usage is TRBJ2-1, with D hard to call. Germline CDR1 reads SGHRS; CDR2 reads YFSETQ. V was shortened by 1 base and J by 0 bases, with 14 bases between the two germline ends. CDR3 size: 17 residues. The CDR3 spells CASSLLGSQSSYNEQFF. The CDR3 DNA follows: TGCGCCAGCAGCTTGTTGGGTTCCCAGAGCTCCTACAATGAGCAGTTCTTC.

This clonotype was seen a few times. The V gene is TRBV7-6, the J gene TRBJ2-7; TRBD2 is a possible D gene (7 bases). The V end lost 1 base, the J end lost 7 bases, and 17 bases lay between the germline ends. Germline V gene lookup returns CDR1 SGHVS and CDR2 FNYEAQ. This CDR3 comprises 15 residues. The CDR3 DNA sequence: TGTGCCAGCAGCTTAGGCGCAGGGGAGGGTCTAGAGCAGTACTTC. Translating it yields CASSLGAGEGLEQYF.

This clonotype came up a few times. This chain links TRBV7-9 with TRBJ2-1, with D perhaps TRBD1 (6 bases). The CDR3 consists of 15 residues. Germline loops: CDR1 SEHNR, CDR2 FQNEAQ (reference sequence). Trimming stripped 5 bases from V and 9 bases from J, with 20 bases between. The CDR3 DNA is TGTGCCAGCAGCCTCAAGGGGACACCCTATCCTGAGCAGTTCTTC. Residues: CASSLKGTPYPEQFF. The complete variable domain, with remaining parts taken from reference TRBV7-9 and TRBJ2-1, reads DTGVSQNPRHKITKRGQNVTFRCDPISEHNRLYWYRQTLGQGPEFLTYFQNEAQLEKSRLLSDRFSAERPKGSFSTLEIQRTEQGDSAMYLCASSLKGTPYPEQFFGPGTRLTVL.

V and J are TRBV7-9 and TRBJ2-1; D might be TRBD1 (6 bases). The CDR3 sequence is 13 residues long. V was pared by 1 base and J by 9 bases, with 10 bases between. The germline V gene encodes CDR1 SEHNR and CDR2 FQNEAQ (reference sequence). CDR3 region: CASSLVGGTEQFF. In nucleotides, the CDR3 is TGTGCCAGCAGCTTAGTAGGGGGTACTGAGCAGTTCTTC. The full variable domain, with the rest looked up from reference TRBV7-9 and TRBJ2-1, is DTGVSQNPRHKITKRGQNVTFRCDPISEHNRLYWYRQTLGQGPEFLTYFQNEAQLEKSRLLSDRFSAERPKGSFSTLEIQRTEQGDSAMYLCASSLVGGTEQFFGPGTRLTVL.

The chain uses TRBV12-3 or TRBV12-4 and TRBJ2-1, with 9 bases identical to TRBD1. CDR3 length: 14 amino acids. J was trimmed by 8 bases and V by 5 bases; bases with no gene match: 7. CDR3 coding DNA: TGTGCCAGCAGTCTACAGGGGGCGAGGGATGAGCAGTTCTTC. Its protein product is CASSLQGARDEQFF.

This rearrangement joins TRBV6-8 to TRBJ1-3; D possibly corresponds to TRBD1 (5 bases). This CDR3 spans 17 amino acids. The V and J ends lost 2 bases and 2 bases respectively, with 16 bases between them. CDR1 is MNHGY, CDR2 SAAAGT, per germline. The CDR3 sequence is CASSYGPWGSAGNTIYF. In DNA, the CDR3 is TGTGCCAGCAGTTACGGGCCTTGGGGGAGCGCTGGAAACACCATATATTTT.

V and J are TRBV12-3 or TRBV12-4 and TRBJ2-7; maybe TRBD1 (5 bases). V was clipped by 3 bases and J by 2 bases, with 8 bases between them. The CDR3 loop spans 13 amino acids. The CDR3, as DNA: TGTGCCAGCAGTTTTAGACAGACCTACGAGCAGTACTTC. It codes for CASSFRQTYEQYF.

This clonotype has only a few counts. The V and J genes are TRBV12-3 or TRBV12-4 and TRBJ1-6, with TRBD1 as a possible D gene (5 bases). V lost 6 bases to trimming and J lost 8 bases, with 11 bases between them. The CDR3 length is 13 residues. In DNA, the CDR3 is TGTGCCAGCAGCCCCGACAGTTATTCACCCCTCCACTTT. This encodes CASSPDSYSPLHF.

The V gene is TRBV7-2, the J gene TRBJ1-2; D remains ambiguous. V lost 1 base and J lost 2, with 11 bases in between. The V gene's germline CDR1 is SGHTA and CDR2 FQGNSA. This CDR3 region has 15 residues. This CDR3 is CASSLVKFSNYGYTF. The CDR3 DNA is TGTGCCAGCAGCTTAGTTAAGTTCAGCAACTATGGCTACACCTTC. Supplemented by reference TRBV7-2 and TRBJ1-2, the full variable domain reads GAGVSQSPSNKVTEKGKDVELRCDPISGHTALYWYRQSLGQGLEFLIYFQGNSAPDKSGLPSDRFSAERTGGSVSTLTIQRTQQEDSAVYLCASSLVKFSNYGYTFGSGTRLTVV.

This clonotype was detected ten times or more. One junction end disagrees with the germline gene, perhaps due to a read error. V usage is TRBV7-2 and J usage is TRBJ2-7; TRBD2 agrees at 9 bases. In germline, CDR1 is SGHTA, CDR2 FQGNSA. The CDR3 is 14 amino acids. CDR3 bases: TGTGCCAGCAGGTCTAGCGGGAACTCCCACGAGCAGTACTTC. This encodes CASRSSGNSHEQYF.

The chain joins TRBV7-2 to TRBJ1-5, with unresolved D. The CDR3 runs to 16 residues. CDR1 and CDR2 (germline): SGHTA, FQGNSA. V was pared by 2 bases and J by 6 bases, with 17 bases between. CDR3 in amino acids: CASSLSQRGSGQPQHF. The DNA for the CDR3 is TGTGCCAGCAGCTTATCGCAGAGAGGTAGCGGTCAGCCCCAGCATTTT.

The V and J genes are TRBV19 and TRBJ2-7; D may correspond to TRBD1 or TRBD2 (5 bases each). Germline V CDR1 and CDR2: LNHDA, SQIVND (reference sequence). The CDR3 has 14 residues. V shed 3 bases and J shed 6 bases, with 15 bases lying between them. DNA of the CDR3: TGTGCCAGTAGTATGGGGGAGTCTTTGGGCGAGCAGTACTTC. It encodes CASSMGESLGEQYF.

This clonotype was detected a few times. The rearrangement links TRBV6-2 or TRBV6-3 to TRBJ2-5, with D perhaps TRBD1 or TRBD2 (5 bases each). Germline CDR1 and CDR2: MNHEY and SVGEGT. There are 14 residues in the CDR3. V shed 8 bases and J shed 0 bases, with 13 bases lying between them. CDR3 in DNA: TGTGCCAGCGGCAACCGGGACGACCAAGAGACCCAGTACTTC. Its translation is CASGNRDDQETQYF.

Written as DNA, the CDR3 is TGCAGTGCTAGAGCCGGCGACAGGGCCTACGAGCAGTACTTC. This encodes CSARAGDRAYEQYF. The chain carries TRBV20-1 and TRBJ2-7; 7 bases are a match to TRBD1. CDR1 DFQATT and CDR2 SNEGSKA come from the germline V gene (reference sequence). Trimming removed 1 base from V and 2 bases from J; junction bases left unmatched: 5. The CDR3 length is 14 residues.

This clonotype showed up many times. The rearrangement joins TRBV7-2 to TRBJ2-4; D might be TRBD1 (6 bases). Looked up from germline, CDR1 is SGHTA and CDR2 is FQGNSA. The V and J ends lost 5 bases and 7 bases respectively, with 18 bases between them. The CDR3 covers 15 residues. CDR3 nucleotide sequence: TGTGCCAGCAGCGAGACAGGTTCAGCTTCGAACATTCAGTACTTC. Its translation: CASSETGSASNIQYF.

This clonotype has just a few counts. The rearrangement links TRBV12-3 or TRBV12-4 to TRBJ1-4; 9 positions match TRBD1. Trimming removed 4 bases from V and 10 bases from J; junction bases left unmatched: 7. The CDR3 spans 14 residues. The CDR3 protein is CASSWDRAPIKLFF. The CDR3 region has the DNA TGTGCCAGCAGTTGGGACAGGGCTCCCATAAAACTGTTTTTT.

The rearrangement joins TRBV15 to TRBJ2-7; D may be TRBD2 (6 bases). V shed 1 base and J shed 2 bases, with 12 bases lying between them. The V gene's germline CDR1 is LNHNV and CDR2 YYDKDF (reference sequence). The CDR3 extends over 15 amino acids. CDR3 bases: TGTGCCACCAGCAGAGGCGGTAGCGGAACCTACGAGCAGTACTTC. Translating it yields CATSRGGSGTYEQYF.

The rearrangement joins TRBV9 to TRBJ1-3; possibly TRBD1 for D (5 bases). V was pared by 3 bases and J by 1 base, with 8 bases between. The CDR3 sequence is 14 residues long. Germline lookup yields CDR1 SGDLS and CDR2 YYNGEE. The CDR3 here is CASSEGVSGNTIYF. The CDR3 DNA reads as TGTGCCAGCAGCGAAGGGGTTTCTGGAAACACCATATATTTT.

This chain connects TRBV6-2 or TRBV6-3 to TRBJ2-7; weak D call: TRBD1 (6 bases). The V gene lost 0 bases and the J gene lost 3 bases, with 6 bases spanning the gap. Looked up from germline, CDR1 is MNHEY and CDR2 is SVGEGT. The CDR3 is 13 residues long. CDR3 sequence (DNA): TGTGCCAGCAGTTACTCACAGGGCTACGAGCAGTACTTC. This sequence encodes CASSYSQGYEQYF.

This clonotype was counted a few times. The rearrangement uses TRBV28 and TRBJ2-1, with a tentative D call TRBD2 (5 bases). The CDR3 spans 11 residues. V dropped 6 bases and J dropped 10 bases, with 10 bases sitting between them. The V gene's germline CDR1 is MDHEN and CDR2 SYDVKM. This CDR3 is CASREPGEQFF. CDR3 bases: TGTGCCAGCAGGGAGCCGGGGGAGCAGTTCTTC.

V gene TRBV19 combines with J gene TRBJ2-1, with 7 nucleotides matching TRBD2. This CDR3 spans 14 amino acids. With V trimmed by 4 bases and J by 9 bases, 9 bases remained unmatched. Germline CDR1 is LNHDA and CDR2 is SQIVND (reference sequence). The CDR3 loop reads CASSTNGAGVEQFF. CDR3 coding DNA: TGTGCCAGTAGTACTAACGGCGCGGGAGTTGAGCAGTTCTTC. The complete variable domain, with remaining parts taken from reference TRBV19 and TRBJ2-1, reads DGGITQSPKYLFRKEGQNVTLSCEQNLNHDAMYWYRQDPGQGLRLIYYSQIVNDFQKGDIAEGYSVSREKKESFPLTVTSAQKNPTAFYLCASSTNGAGVEQFFGPGTRLTVL.

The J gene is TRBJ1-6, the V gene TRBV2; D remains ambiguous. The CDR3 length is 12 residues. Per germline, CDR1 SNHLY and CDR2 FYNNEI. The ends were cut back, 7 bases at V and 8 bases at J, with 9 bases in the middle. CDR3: CASTLDDSPLHF. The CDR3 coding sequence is TGTGCCAGCACTCTGGACGATTCACCCCTCCACTTT.

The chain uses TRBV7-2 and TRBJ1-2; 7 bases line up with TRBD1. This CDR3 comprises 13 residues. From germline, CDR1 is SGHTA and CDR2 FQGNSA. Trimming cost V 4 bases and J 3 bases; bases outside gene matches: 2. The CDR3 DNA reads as TGTGCCAGCAGCTCCGGACAGGACTATGGCTACACCTTC. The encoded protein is CASSSGQDYGYTF.

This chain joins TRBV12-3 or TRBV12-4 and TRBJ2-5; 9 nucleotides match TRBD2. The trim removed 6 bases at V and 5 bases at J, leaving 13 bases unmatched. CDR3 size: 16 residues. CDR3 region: CASSSWREGDWETQYF. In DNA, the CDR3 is TGTGCCAGCAGCTCTTGGCGGGAGGGTGATTGGGAGACCCAGTACTTC.

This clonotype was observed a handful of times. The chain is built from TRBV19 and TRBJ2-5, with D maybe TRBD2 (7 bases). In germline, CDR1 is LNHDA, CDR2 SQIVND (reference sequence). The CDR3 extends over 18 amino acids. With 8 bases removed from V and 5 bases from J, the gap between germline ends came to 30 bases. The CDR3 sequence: CASGRGLVGALSSETQYF. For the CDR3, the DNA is TGTGCCAGTGGACGTGGACTAGTGGGGGCTTTGTCGTCTGAGACCCAGTACTTC.